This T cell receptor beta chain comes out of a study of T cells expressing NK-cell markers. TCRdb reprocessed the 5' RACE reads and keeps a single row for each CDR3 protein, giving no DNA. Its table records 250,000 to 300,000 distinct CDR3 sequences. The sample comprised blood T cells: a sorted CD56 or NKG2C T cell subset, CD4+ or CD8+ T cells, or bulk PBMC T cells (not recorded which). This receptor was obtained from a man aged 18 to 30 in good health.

CDR3: CASSLLRPHEQYF. The rearrangement joins TRBV7-2 to TRBJ2-7. The CDR3 is 13 residues long. Germline-derived CDR1 and CDR2 are SGHTA and FQGNSA. Using reference TRBV7-2 and TRBJ2-7 for the parts outside the CDR3, the full variable domain is GAGVSQSPSNKVTEKGKDVELRCDPISGHTALYWYRQSLGQGLEFLIYFQGNSAPDKSGLPSDRFSAERTGGSVSTLTIQRTQQEDSAVYLCASSLLRPHEQYFGPGTRLTVT.